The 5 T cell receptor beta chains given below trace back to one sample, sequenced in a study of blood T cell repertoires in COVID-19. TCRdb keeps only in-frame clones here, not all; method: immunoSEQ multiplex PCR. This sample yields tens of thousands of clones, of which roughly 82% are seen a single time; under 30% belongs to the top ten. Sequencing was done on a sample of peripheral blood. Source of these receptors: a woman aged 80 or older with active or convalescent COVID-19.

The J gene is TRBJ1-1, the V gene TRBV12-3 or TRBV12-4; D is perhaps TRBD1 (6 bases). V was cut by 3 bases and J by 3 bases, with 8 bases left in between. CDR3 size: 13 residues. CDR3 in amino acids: CASSFNRDTEAFF. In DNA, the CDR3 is TGTGCCAGCAGTTTTAACAGGGACACTGAAGCTTTCTTT.

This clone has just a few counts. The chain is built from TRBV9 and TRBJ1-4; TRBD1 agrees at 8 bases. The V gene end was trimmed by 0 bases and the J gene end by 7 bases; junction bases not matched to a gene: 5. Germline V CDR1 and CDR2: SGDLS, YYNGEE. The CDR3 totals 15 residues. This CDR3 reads CASSVAQGAGEKLFF. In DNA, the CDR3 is TGTGCCAGCAGCGTAGCCCAGGGGGCGGGTGAAAAACTGTTTTTT. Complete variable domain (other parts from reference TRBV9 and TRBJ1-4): DSGVTQTPKHLITATGQRVTLRCSPRSGDLSVYWYQQSLDQGLQFLIQYYNGEERAKGNILERFSAQQFPDLHSELNLSSLELGDSALYFCASSVAQGAGEKLFFGSGTQLSVL.

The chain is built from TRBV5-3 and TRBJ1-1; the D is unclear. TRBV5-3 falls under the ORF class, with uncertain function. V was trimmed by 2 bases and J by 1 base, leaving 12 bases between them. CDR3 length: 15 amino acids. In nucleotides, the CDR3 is TGTGCCAGAAGCTTCCGCCGGACTAAGAACACTGAAGCTTTCTTT. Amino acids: CARSFRRTKNTEAFF.

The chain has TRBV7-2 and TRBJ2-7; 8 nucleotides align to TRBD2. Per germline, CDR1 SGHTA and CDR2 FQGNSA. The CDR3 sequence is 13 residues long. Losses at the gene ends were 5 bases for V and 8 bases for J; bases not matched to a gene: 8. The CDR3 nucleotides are TGTGCCAGCAGCATAGGAAGCGGGGGCCAGCAGTACTTC. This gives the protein CASSIGSGGQQYF.

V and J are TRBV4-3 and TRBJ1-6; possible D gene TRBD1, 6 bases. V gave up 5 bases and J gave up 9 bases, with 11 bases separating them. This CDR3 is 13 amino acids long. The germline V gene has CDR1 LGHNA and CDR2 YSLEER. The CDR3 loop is CASSELGGSPLHF. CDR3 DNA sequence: TGCGCCAGCAGCGAGCTAGGGGGTTCACCCCTCCACTTT.